The source of this TCR beta chain is a study of blood T cell repertoires in COVID-19. For the study at large: Material from acute and convalescent COVID-19 was sourced from the United States, Italy and Spain. PBMCs, B-cell-depleted T cells, or T cells provided the cDNA or gDNA that made up the material.

Trimming pared 9 bases from V and 3 bases from J, leaving 10 bases between. The CDR3 loop spans 12 amino acids. CDR1 is MRHNA, CDR2 SNTAGT, per germline. Per the original data handling: It was from reference gene primer amplification that nucleated cell counts were estimated. Sequencing was performed with immunoSEQ multiplex PCR; in TCRdb, only in-frame clones are kept and a portion is missing. V, J and clone size derive from that table, while D and trimming were established from the DNA sequence. This sample has about 190,000 clones, with almost 80% found just once. The origin of this receptor is a woman aged 70 to 79 with acute or convalescent COVID-19. This chain links TRBV6-4 with TRBJ2-3; possible D gene TRBD2, 5 bases. Material: peripheral blood. CDR3 sequence reads: CARSEGTDTQYF. As DNA, the CDR3 is TGTGCCAGATCCGAGGGAACAGATACGCAGTATTTT.